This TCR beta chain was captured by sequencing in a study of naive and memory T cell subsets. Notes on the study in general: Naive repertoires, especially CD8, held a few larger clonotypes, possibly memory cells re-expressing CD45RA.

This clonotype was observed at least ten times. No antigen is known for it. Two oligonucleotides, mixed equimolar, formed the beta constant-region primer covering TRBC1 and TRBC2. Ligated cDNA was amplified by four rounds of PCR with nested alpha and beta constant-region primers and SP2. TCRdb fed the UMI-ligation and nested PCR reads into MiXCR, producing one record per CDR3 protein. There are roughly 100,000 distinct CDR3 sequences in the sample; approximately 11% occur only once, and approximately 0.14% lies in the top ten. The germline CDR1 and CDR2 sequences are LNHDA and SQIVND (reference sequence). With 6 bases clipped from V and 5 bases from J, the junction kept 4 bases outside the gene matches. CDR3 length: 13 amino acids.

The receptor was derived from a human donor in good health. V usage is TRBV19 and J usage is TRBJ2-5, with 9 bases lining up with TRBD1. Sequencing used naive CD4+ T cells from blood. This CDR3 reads CASRIQGAETQYF. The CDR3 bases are TGTGCCAGTAGAATACAGGGGGCGGAGACCCAGTACTTC.